What follows describes a single T cell receptor (beta chain). The data originate from a study of T-cell reconstitution after alpha-beta-depleted transplantation in children. Preparation of the TCRbeta library was carried out with unique molecular identifiers. In TCRdb, the PCR reads were re-called with MiXCR into one record per CDR3 protein. The data hold 500,000 or so distinct CDR3 sequences, with about 33% observed a single time. The germline V gene has CDR1 DFQATT and CDR2 SNEGSKA (reference sequence). The CDR3 consists of 16 residues. V shed 6 bases and J shed 3 bases, with 20 bases lying between them.

The chain carries TRBV20-1 and TRBJ2-2; weak D call: TRBD1 (6 bases). Sequences were derived from PBMCs from the stem cell graft donor, sampled from the stem cell graft. This sequence originates from a human donor who donated a stem cell graft to a child with aplastic anemia. The CDR3 here is CSAPGVGIAYTGELFF. The DNA for the CDR3 is TGCAGTGCCCCAGGGGTCGGGATTGCCTACACCGGGGAGCTGTTTTTT.